What follows is one TCR beta chain and its context. Its specificity is unknown. Over several immunoSEQ plates, each subset's genomic DNA was distributed in even portions. It was 150 to 200 ng DNA, 25,000 to 35,000 T cell genomes, that sorted-subset replicate PCRs used. This table comes from immunoSEQ multiplex PCR, and its TCRdb copy is limited to in-frame clones, with some not included. The sample carries some 1,600,000 clones, 98% recorded once. This entry is derived from a study of shared clonotypes between healthy human individuals. Whole-study results and caveats: Naive CD4 clonotype sharing across a few donors was approximately 5%.

This TCR derives from a man under 40 in good health. The sequenced material came from naive CD4+ T cells sorted from blood. Subset defined: CD45RA+ positively selected.

For the CDR3, the DNA is TGTGCCAGCAGCTTACGGGGGACCTATGGCTACACCTTC. This encodes CASSLRGTYGYTF. This sequence joins TRBV5-4 and TRBJ1-2, with D tentatively TRBD1 (5 bases). V was cut by 2 bases and J by 4 bases, with 9 bases left in between. Germline V CDR1 and CDR2: SGHNT, YYREEE (reference sequence). This CDR3 contains 13 residues.